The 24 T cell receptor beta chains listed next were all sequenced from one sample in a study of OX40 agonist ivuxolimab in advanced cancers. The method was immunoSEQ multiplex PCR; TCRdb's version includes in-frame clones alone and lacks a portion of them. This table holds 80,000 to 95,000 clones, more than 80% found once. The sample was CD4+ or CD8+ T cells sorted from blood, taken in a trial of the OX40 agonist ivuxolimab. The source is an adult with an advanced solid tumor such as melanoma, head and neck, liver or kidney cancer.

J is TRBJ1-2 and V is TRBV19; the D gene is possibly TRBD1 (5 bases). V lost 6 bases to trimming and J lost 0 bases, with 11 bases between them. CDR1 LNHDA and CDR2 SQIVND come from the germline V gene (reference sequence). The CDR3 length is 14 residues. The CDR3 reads CASRGPAPNYGYTF. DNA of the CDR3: TGTGCCAGTAGGGGGCCAGCCCCTAACTATGGCTACACCTTC.

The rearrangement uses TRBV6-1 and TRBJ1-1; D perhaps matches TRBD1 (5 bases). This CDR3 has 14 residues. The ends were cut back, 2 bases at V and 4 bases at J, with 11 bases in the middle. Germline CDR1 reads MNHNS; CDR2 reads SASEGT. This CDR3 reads CASSERGGPTEAFF. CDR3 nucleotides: TGTGCCAGCAGTGAACGTGGGGGACCCACTGAAGCTTTCTTT.

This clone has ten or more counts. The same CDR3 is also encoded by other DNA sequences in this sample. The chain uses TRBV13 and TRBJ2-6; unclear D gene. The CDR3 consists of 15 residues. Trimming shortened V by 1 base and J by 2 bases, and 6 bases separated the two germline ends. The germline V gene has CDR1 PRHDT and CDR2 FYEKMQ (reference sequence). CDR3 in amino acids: CASSLEGPGANVLTF. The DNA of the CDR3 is TGTGCCAGCAGCTTAGAGGGCCCTGGGGCCAACGTCCTGACTTTC. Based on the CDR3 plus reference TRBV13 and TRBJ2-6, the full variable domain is AAGVIQSPRHLIKEKRETATLKCYPIPRHDTVYWYQQGPGQDPQFLISFYEKMQSDKGSIPDRFSAQQFSDYHSELNMSSLELGDSALYFCASSLEGPGANVLTFGAGSRLTVL.

DNA of the CDR3: TGTGCCAGTAGCCAGGGACAGGGGAGTACTGAAGCTTTCTTT. It is translated as CASSQGQGSTEAFF. The V call is TRBV19, the J call TRBJ1-1; 10 bases align to TRBD1. Trimming cost V 6 bases and J 5 bases; bases outside gene matches: 6. Germline CDR1 LNHDA, CDR2 SQIVND (reference sequence). The CDR3 is made up of 14 amino acids.

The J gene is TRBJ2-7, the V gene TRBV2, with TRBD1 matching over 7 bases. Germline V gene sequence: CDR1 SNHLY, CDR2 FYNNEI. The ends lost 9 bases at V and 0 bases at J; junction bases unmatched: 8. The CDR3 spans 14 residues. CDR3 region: CASSRDRHSYEQYF. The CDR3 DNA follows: TGTGCCAGTTCCCGGGACAGACACTCCTACGAGCAGTACTTC.

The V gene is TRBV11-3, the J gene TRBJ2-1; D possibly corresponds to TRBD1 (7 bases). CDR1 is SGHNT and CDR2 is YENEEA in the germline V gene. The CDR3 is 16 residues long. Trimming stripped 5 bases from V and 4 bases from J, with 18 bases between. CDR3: CASSPRGDRVYNEQFF. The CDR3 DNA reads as TGTGCCAGCAGCCCCAGGGGGGACAGAGTTTACAATGAGCAGTTCTTC.

The CDR3: CASGLVLTDHLAKNIQYF. The CDR3 region has the DNA TGTGCTAGTGGTTTGGTACTAACAGATCATCTAGCCAAAAACATTCAGTACTTC. V usage is TRBV12-5 and J usage is TRBJ2-4, with D hard to call. V was shortened by 0 bases and J by 0 bases, with 15 bases between the two germline ends. The CDR3 consists of 18 residues. Germline CDR1 reads LGHNT; CDR2 reads FRNRAP.

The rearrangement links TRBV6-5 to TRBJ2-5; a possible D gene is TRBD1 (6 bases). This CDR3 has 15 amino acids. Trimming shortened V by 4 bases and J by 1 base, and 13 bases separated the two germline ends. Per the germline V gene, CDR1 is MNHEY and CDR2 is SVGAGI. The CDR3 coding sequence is TGTGCCAGCAGTTCCTCGGACAGCTCCCAAGAGACCCAGTACTTC. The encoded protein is CASSSSDSSQETQYF.

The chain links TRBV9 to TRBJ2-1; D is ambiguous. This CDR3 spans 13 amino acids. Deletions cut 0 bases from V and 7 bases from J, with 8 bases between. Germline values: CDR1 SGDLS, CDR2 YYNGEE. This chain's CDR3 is CASSVGAVNEQFF. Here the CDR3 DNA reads TGTGCCAGCAGCGTAGGGGCCGTTAATGAGCAGTTCTTC.

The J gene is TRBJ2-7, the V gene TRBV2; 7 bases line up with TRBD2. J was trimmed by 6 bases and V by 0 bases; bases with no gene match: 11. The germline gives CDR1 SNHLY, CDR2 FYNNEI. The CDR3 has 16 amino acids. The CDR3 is CASSEAPGGSFSEQYF. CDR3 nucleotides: TGTGCCAGCAGTGAAGCGCCGGGCGGGAGCTTTTCCGAGCAGTACTTC.

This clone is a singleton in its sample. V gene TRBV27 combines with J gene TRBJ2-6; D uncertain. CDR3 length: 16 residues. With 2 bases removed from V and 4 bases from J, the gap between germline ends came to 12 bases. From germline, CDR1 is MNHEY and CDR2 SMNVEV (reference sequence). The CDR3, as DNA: TGTGCCAGCAGTTTACCCGGATCCCCCGGGGCCAACGTCCTGACTTTC. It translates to CASSLPGSPGANVLTF.

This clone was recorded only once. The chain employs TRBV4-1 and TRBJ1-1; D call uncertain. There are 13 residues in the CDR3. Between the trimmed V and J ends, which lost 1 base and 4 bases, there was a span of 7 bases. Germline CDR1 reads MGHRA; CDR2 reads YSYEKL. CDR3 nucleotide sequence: TGCGCCAGCAGCCAAGGGGTAGTCACTGAAGCTTTCTTT. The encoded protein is CASSQGVVTEAFF.

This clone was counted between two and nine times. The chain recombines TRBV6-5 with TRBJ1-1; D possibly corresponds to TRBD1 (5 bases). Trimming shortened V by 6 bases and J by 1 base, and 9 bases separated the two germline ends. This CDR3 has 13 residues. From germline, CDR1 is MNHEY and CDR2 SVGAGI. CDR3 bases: TGTGCCAGCAGCTGGGGACGGAACACTGAAGCTTTCTTT. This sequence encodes CASSWGRNTEAFF.

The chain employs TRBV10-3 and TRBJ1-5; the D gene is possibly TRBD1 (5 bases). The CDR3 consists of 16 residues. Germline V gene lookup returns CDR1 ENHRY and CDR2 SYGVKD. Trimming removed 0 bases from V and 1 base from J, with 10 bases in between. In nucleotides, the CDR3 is TGTGCCATCAGTGAGTCAGGACATCTAAGCAATCAGCCCCAGCATTTT. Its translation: CAISESGHLSNQPQHF.

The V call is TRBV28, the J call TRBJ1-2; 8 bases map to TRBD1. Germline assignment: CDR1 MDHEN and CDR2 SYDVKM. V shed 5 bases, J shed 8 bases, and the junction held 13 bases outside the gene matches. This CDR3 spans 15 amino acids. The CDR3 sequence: CASSIDPDRGRGYTF. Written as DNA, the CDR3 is TGTGCCAGCAGTATTGACCCCGACAGGGGTAGGGGCTACACCTTC.

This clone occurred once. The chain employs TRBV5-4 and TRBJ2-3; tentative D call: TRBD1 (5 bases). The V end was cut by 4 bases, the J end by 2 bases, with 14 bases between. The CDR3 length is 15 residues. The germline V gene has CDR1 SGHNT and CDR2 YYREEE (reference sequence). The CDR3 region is CASSETARNTDTQYF. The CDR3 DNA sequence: TGTGCCAGCAGCGAGACAGCCCGCAACACAGATACGCAGTATTTT.

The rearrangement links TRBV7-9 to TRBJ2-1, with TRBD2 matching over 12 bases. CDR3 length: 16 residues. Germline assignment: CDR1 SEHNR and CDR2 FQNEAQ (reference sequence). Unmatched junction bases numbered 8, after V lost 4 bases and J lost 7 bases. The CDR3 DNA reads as TGTGCCAGCAGCTCCAGACTAGCGGGAGAGGATAATGAGCAGTTCTTC. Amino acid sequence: CASSSRLAGEDNEQFF.

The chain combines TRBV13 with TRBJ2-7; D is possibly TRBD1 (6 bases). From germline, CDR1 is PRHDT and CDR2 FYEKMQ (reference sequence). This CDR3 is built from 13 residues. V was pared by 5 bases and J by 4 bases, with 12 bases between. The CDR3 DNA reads TGTGCCAGCAGCATCCGGGACACATACGAGCAGTACTTC. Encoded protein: CASSIRDTYEQYF.

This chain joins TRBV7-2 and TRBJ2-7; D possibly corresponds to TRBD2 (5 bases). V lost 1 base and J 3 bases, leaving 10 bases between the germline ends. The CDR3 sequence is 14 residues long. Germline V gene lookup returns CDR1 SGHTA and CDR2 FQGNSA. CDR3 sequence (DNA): TGTGCCAGCAGCTTAGGGCTTAGCGTCTACGAGCAGTACTTC. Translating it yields CASSLGLSVYEQYF.

CDR3 coding DNA: TGTGCCAGCAGGGACGTGATGGTCAGCTCCTACGAGCAGTACTTC. Protein: CASRDVMVSSYEQYF. The chain uses TRBV28 and TRBJ2-7; no reliable D call. CDR1 is MDHEN and CDR2 is SYDVKM in the germline V gene. The germline V and J ends were trimmed by 6 bases and 0 bases, with 15 bases remaining between them. This CDR3 is 15 amino acids long.

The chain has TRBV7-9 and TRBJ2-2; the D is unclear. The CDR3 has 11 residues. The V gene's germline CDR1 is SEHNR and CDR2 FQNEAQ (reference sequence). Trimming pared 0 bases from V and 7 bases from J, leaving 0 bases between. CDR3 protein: CASSLAGELFF. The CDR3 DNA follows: TGTGCCAGCAGCTTAGCCGGGGAGCTGTTTTTT.

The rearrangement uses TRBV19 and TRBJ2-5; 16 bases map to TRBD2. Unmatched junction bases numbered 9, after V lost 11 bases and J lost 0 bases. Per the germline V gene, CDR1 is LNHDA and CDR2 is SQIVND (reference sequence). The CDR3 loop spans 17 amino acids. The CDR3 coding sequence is TGTGCCGGAGAACGGGGACTAGCGGGAGGGTACCAAGAGACCCAGTACTTC. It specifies CAGERGLAGGYQETQYF.

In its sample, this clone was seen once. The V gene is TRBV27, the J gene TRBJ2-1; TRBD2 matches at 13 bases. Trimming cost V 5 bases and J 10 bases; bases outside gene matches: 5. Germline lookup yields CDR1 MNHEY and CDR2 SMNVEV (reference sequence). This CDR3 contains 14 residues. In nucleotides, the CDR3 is TGTGCCAGCAGTCCACTAGCGGGAGGGTCCGAGCAGTTCTTC. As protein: CASSPLAGGSEQFF.

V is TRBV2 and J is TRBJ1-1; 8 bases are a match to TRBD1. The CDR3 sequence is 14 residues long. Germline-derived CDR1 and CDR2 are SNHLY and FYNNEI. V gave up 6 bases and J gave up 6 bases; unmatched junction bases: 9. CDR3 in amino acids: CASRLQGVSAEAFF. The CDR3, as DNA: TGTGCCAGCAGGCTACAGGGGGTTTCGGCTGAAGCTTTCTTT.